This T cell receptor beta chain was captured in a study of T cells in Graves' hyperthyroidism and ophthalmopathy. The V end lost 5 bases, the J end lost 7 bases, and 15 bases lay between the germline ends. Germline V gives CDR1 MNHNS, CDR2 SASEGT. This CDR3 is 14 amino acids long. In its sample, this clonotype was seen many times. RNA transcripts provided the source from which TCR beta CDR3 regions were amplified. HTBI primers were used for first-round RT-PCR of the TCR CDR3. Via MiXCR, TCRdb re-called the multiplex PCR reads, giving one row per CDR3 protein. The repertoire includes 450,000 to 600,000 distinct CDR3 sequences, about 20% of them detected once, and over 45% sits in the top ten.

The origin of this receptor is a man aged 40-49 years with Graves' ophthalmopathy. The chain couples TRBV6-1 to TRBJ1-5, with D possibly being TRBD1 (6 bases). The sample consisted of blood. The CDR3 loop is CASSSRGGGQPQHF. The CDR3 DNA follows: TGTGCCAGCAGTTCCAGGGGCGGCGGCCAGCCCCAGCATTTT.